The rows below give T cell receptor beta chains drawn from one sample of a study of blood T cells in healthy people across ages. TCRdb itself ran the 5' RACE reads through MiXCR, one entry per CDR3 protein. The sample consists of almost 1 million distinct CDR3 sequences, roughly 51% of them appearing once. The material sequenced was blood. Receptor source: a woman in her sixties in good health. Both conserved end residues are part of each CDR3. The order of the fields is J gene, D gene, V gene, clone size, CDR3 DNA, CDR3 protein. D genes are given only for firm matches. Expanded clones are given a class, and other clones once, few, many or no size at all.

TRBJ2-7	-	TRBV28	few	TGTGCCAGCCCCCCGAGGCAGGGCCCGATCGAGCAGTACTTC	CASPPRQGPIEQYF
TRBJ2-1	TRBD2	TRBV4-2	few	TGTGCCAGCGGGCCTAGCGGGAGGGCCAATGAGCAGTTCTTC	CASGPSGRANEQFF
TRBJ1-1	-	TRBV4-2	few	TGTGCCAGCAGCCAAGAGGACAAATACACTGAAGCTTTCTTT	CASSQEDKYTEAFF
TRBJ2-7	-	TRBV20-1	few	TGCAGTGTCCTGCAGCAAGCGTTGGGGCACGAGCAGTACTTC	CSVLQQALGHEQYF
TRBJ2-3	TRBD2	TRBV5-1	-	TGCGCCAGCAGCTCGAAACCGGGACCCTCTCTAGCGGGAGGGGATACGCAGTATTTT	CASSSKPGPSLAGGDTQYF
TRBJ2-1	-	TRBV13	-	TGTGCCAGCAGCTTCGCGCGGGCGTTCTTTTACAATGAGCAGTTCTTC	CASSFARAFFYNEQFF
TRBJ1-5	-	TRBV6-5	-	TGTGCCAGCGCGCAGTATAGCAATCAGCCCCAGCATTTT	CASAQYSNQPQHF
TRBJ2-3	-	TRBV9	-	TGTGCCAGCAGCGTAGAAGCGCGGCCTAGGAGCACAGATACGCAGTATTTT	CASSVEARPRSTDTQYF
TRBJ2-1	-	TRBV3-1	-	TGTGCCAGCAGCCAAGCCGGAGAAGGGAATGAGCAGTTCTTC	CASSQAGEGNEQFF
TRBJ2-3	-	TRBV30	once	TGTGCCTGGAGTGAAGGGGGTCGAAATACGCAGTATTTT	CAWSEGGRNTQYF
TRBJ1-6	-	TRBV12-3/TRBV12-4	-	TGTGCCAGCATTAGCGGACAGCTGAGCTCCTATAATTCACCCCTCCACTTT	CASISGQLSSYNSPLHF
TRBJ2-7	-	TRBV4-2	-	TGTGCCAGCAGCCAAGATTTTGGGGAGAGATCCTACGAGCAGTACTTC	CASSQDFGERSYEQYF
TRBJ2-7	TRBD2	TRBV10-3	-	TGTGCCATCAGCCCGAGGGGAGCGGGAGGCTACGAGCAGTACTTC	CAISPRGAGGYEQYF
TRBJ2-6	-	TRBV20-1	-	TGCAGTGCTAGGGGCCGGTGGGCTCCCAACTCTGGGGCCAACGTCCTGACTTTC	CSARGRWAPNSGANVLTF
TRBJ2-5	TRBD2	TRBV20-1	few	TGCAGTGCTAGAGCCAGAAGCGGGAGGGCACGAGAGACCCAGTACTTC	CSARARSGRARETQYF
TRBJ2-5	TRBD2	TRBV29-1	few	TGCAGCGTTGCGACTAGCGGGAATAAGCAGACCCAGTACTTC	CSVATSGNKQTQYF
TRBJ2-3	-	TRBV7-9	few	TGTGCCAGCAGCTTAAGCCAGACCACAGATACGCAGTATTTT	CASSLSQTTDTQYF
TRBJ2-1	-	TRBV20-1	-	TGCAGTGCTACCACCCCGGTTGCGGGACAACTGACCAATGAGCAGTTCTTC	CSATTPVAGQLTNEQFF
TRBJ2-7	TRBD2	TRBV12-3/TRBV12-4	-	TGTGCCAGCAGTTTACCTCTGACTAGCGGGAGGAATACCTACGAGCAGTACTTC	CASSLPLTSGRNTYEQYF
TRBJ2-7	TRBD1	TRBV4-2	few	TGTGCCAGCAGCGTAGGGACAGAGGACTACGAGCAGTACTTC	CASSVGTEDYEQYF
TRBJ2-3	-	TRBV30	few	TGTGCCTGGACTAGCGGCACAGATACGCAGTATTTT	CAWTSGTDTQYF
TRBJ2-7	-	TRBV20-1	-	TGCAGTGCAAAGGACGGCCGCTACGAGCAGTACTTC	CSAKDGRYEQYF
TRBJ2-7	-	TRBV7-9	-	TGTGCCAGCAGCCCACGGTATTCTACGAGGCAGTACTTC	CASSPRYSTRQYF
TRBJ2-7	TRBD1	TRBV6-5	-	TGTGCCAGCAGTTACTCGATTTTTGACAGGGATTACGAGCAGTACTTC	CASSYSIFDRDYEQYF
TRBJ2-1	-	TRBV20-1	few	TGCAGTGCTAGTCTCCCCTCAGGGTCCGACAGTGAGCAGTTCTTC	CSASLPSGSDSEQFF
TRBJ2-3	-	TRBV20-1	few	TGCAGTGCTAGAGATATGGGTCTAGTTGGGTATACGCAGTATTTT	CSARDMGLVGYTQYF
TRBJ2-3	-	TRBV29-1	many	TGCAGCGTTTCGGACAACCGGGGGTCAAGCGCGCAGTATTTT	CSVSDNRGSSAQYF
TRBJ2-7	TRBD1	TRBV6-5	few	TGTGCCAGCAGTTACGATTACAGGGGGTACGAGCAGTACTTC	CASSYDYRGYEQYF
TRBJ1-5	-	TRBV4-3	-	TGCGCCAGCAGCCAAGTGTTGAATAGCAATCAGCCCCAGCATTTT	CASSQVLNSNQPQHF
TRBJ2-2	-	TRBV2	-	TGTGCCAGCAGTGTCTACGGGAGACCCCCCGGGGAGCTGTTTTTT	CASSVYGRPPGELFF
TRBJ2-2	TRBD1	TRBV6-2/TRBV6-3	-	TGTGCCAGCAAGCCGACAGGGGCCGGGGAGCTGTTTTTT	CASKPTGAGELFF
TRBJ2-2	-	TRBV14	-	TGTGCCAGCAGCCTTTTACCTCACGCCGGGGAGCTGTTTTTT	CASSLLPHAGELFF
TRBJ2-7	-	TRBV10-3	few	TGTGCCATCAGTGAAGGATCCCAGCGGCCCTACGAGCAGTACTTC	CAISEGSQRPYEQYF
TRBJ2-1	-	TRBV4-1	-	TGCGCCAGCAGCCCATCCCAGGGTTTCTTGGAGCAGTTCTTC	CASSPSQGFLEQFF
TRBJ2-7	TRBD2	TRBV27	few	TGTGCCAGCAGTTTATCGTCGGCTAGCGGGACGTACTTC	CASSLSSASGTYF
TRBJ2-4	-	TRBV7-2	-	TGCGCCAGCAGCATTACCTCGATAGCCAAAAACATTCAGTACTTC	CASSITSIAKNIQYF
TRBJ2-3	-	TRBV12-3/TRBV12-4	-	TGTGCCAGCTGGAGAGCGAAAAAGGGAGATACGCAGTATTTT	CASWRAKKGDTQYF
TRBJ2-5	TRBD1	TRBV25-1	-	TGTGCCAGCAGTGAATATGTGGACAGGGCCCCCCAGTACTTC	CASSEYVDRAPQYF
TRBJ2-3	TRBD2	TRBV6-6	-	TGTGCCGGCAGCCAACGGGCTAGCGGGAGTCTGACGCAGTATTTT	CAGSQRASGSLTQYF
TRBJ2-1	-	TRBV4-1	-	TGCGCCAGCAAGGGGGATGGGGTTGAGCAGTTCTTC	CASKGDGVEQFF
TRBJ2-5	TRBD1	TRBV28	-	TGTGCCAGCACCCACAGGGGCGGGGAGACCCAGTACTTC	CASTHRGGETQYF
TRBJ2-7	-	TRBV3-1	-	TGTGCCAGCAGCCGAGACCTCACCTCGTCCTACGAGCAGTACTTC	CASSRDLTSSYEQYF
TRBJ2-3	TRBD2	TRBV10-2	-	TGCGCCAGCACCGTCACTAGCGGTCCCACAGATACGCAGTATTTT	CASTVTSGPTDTQYF
TRBJ2-1	-	TRBV5-5	few	TGTGCCAGCAGCTTCTTGACGGGCAGCTCCTACAATGAGCAGTTCTTC	CASSFLTGSSYNEQFF
TRBJ2-5	-	TRBV21-1	-	TGTGCCAGCAGCTTAAAGGTCCCTAGCGGTAAAGAGACCCAGTACTTC	CASSLKVPSGKETQYF
TRBJ2-6	-	TRBV29-1	-	TGTAGCGTTCGGGAGACTGGGGCCAACGTCCTGACTTTC	CSVRETGANVLTF
TRBJ1-2	-	TRBV12-3/TRBV12-4	few	TGTGCCAGCAGTTTCTCGGGGATAGATAACTATGGCTACACCTTC	CASSFSGIDNYGYTF
TRBJ2-7	TRBD1	TRBV5-1	-	TGCGCCAGCAGCTCTGGACAGGGTAACTCCTACGAGCAGTACTTC	CASSSGQGNSYEQYF
TRBJ2-7	TRBD2	TRBV27	once	TGTGCCAGCAGAATTAGCGGGAGGCCATACAATGAGCAGTACTTC	CASRISGRPYNEQYF
TRBJ2-7	TRBD1	TRBV9	-	TGTGCCAGCAGCGTCGGGGACAGCAACTACGAGCAGTACTTC	CASSVGDSNYEQYF
TRBJ2-1	TRBD2	TRBV5-6	once	TGTGCCAGCAGCTTCACGGGACTAGCGGGAGACAATGAGCAGTTCTTC	CASSFTGLAGDNEQFF
TRBJ2-7	TRBD2	TRBV5-1	-	TGCGCCAGCAGCGGGAAAGGGGTTGGACTAGGCGAGCAGTACTTC	CASSGKGVGLGEQYF
TRBJ2-6	-	TRBV28	many	TGTGCCAGCAGGCCCGGTTTTCTATCTGGGGCCAACGTCCTGACTTTC	CASRPGFLSGANVLTF
TRBJ1-2	-	TRBV7-2	-	TGTGCCAGCAGCGCAGGTAACCGAGGCTACACCTTC	CASSAGNRGYTF
TRBJ2-1	-	TRBV7-2	-	TGTGCCAGCAGCAGATCCGGGACCCCAACATGGGGCAATGAGCAGTTCTTC	CASSRSGTPTWGNEQFF